What follows are 29 T cell receptor beta chains derived from one specimen sequenced in a study of cytomegalovirus exposure and HLA in healthy donors. Primers included in the PCR were 60 Vbeta and 13 Jbeta primers. Repertoires were generated with immunoSEQ multiplex PCR, while TCRdb's copy carries only in-frame clones and drops some. The data show 130,000 to 150,000 clones, with approximately 80% seen just once and less than 2.5% held by the top ten. The sequenced sample was PBMCs. The receptors come from a boy under 10 years old in good health and CMV-seronegative.

V is TRBV12-5 and J is TRBJ2-2; 7 bases map to TRBD2. The CDR3 spans 14 residues. The germline V gene encodes CDR1 LGHNT and CDR2 FRNRAP. The trim removed 8 bases at V and 6 bases at J, leaving 9 bases unmatched. CDR3 sequence: CASFVGGSPGELFF. CDR3 nucleotide sequence: TGTGCTAGTTTTGTTGGCGGGAGTCCCGGGGAGCTGTTTTTT. Full variable domain (outside the CDR3, taken from reference TRBV12-5 and TRBJ2-2): DARVTQTPRHKVTEMGQEVTMRCQPILGHNTVFWYRQTMMQGLELLAYFRNRAPLDDSGMPKDRFSAEMPDATLATLKIQPSEPRDSAVYFCASFVGGSPGELFFGEGSRLTVL.

The J gene is TRBJ2-7, the V gene TRBV10-3; the D gene is possibly TRBD1 (5 bases). CDR1 is ENHRY and CDR2 is SYGVKD in the germline V gene. CDR3 length: 15 amino acids. V lost 1 base and J 6 bases, leaving 16 bases between the germline ends. The CDR3 here is CAISEFDPGYSEQYF. The DNA for the CDR3 is TGTGCCATCAGTGAGTTTGATCCAGGGTACTCCGAGCAGTACTTC.

In this sample, this clone turned up once. V gene TRBV7-9 combines with J gene TRBJ1-1; 9 positions agree with TRBD1. The CDR3 runs to 17 residues. Germline CDR1 is SEHNR and CDR2 is FQNEAQ (reference sequence). Trimming cost V 3 bases and J 7 bases; bases outside gene matches: 15. This CDR3 reads CASSFGSAGQGPSEAFF. Written as DNA, the CDR3 is TGTGCCAGCAGCTTTGGGTCCGCGGGACAGGGCCCGAGTGAAGCTTTCTTT.

This chain joins TRBV18 and TRBJ2-5; 8 bases fit TRBD1. V trimming: 2 bases; J trimming: 10 bases; junction bases outside the gene matches: 12. The CDR3 consists of 15 residues. Per germline, CDR1 KGHSH and CDR2 LQKENI. The CDR3 bases are TGTGCCAGCTCACCAAGTACGGTAGTACAGGGGGACCAGTACTTC. It translates to CASSPSTVVQGDQYF.

This chain connects TRBV6-1 to TRBJ1-5, with 7 bases matching TRBD1. The CDR3 runs to 15 residues. The junction had 5 bases not matched to a gene; V was cut back by 6 bases and J by 0 bases. Germline V lookup: CDR1 MNHNS, CDR2 SASEGT. This chain's CDR3 is CASSRTGLSNQPQHF. CDR3 in DNA: TGTGCCAGCAGCAGGACAGGCCTTAGCAATCAGCCCCAGCATTTT.

V gene TRBV14 combines with J gene TRBJ2-7, with 8 bases lining up with TRBD1. The length of the CDR3 is 14 residues. V lost 4 bases and J lost 3; bases outside the gene matches: 5. In germline, CDR1 is SGHDN, CDR2 FVKESK. The CDR3 here is CASSRQGIGYEQYF. The CDR3 DNA follows: TGTGCCAGCAGCCGACAGGGGATTGGCTACGAGCAGTACTTC.

This clone was detected a few times. J is TRBJ1-1 and V is TRBV2, with 7 positions matching TRBD1. The V gene's germline CDR1 is SNHLY and CDR2 FYNNEI. J was trimmed by 1 base and V by 4 bases; bases with no gene match: 0. This CDR3 has 13 amino acids. The CDR3 DNA follows: TGTGCCAGCAGTGGACAGGGGAACACTGAAGCTTTCTTT. Encoded protein: CASSGQGNTEAFF.

The chain employs TRBV4-1 and TRBJ2-1; 9 positions agree with TRBD1. The V segment lost 0 bases and the J segment 1 base; nucleotides outside the gene matches: 7. This CDR3 region has 18 residues. Germline CDR1 MGHRA, CDR2 YSYEKL. The CDR3 reads CASSQETLGQGSYNEQFF. The CDR3 region has the DNA TGCGCCAGCAGCCAAGAAACGCTCGGACAGGGGTCCTACAATGAGCAGTTCTTC.

The J gene is TRBJ1-5, the V gene TRBV6-5; D remains unclear. V was pared by 3 bases and J by 2 bases, with 11 bases between. This CDR3 has 15 residues. The germline V gene encodes CDR1 MNHEY and CDR2 SVGAGI. CDR3 region: CASSYFLGGNQPQHF. CDR3 coding DNA: TGTGCCAGCAGTTATTTTTTGGGAGGCAATCAGCCCCAGCATTTT.

The chain recombines TRBV10-3 with TRBJ2-3; TRBD2 matches at 9 bases. The CDR3 is 14 residues long. Germline V gene lookup returns CDR1 ENHRY and CDR2 SYGVKD. With V trimmed by 10 bases and J by 2 bases, 7 bases remained unmatched. The CDR3 here is CATRLAENTDTQYF. The CDR3, as DNA: TGTGCCACCAGACTAGCGGAAAACACAGATACGCAGTATTTT.

The chain recombines TRBV6-1 with TRBJ2-2; TRBD2 aligns across 11 bases. V gave up 6 bases and J gave up 5 bases; unmatched junction bases: 5. The CDR3 covers 15 residues. Looked up from germline, CDR1 is MNHNS and CDR2 is SASEGT. The CDR3 region has the DNA TGTGCCAGCAGCGTAGCGGGAGGGGGAACCGGGGAGCTGTTTTTT. Its translation is CASSVAGGGTGELFF.

This rearrangement joins TRBV6-6 to TRBJ1-1; perhaps TRBD1 as D (5 bases). Germline loops: CDR1 MNHNY, CDR2 SVGAGI (reference sequence). With 5 bases removed from V and 4 bases from J, the gap between germline ends came to 14 bases. This CDR3 region has 14 residues. DNA for the CDR3: TGTGCCAGCAGTACCGGGACTTCATTCACTGAAGCTTTCTTT. This translates into CASSTGTSFTEAFF.

The chain combines TRBV7-9 with TRBJ1-1; 8 nucleotides line up with TRBD1. Trimming took 8 bases from V and 4 from J; bases not matched to a gene: 21. The CDR3 extends over 18 amino acids. The germline CDR1 and CDR2 sequences are SEHNR and FQNEAQ (reference sequence). The CDR3 region has the DNA TGTGCCAGCGTTAGGCTGCGGGGGACAGGAAAAGAACGCACTGAAGCTTTCTTT. The encoded protein is CASVRLRGTGKERTEAFF.

The chain couples TRBV29-1 to TRBJ1-1; weak D call: TRBD1 (6 bases). Germline V gene sequence: CDR1 SQVTM, CDR2 ANQGSEA. V lost 3 bases, J lost 1 base, and 21 bases lay in between. The CDR3 contains 17 residues. The CDR3 here is CSVEMGRGGAGNTEAFF. The CDR3 coding sequence is TGCAGCGTTGAGATGGGGCGGGGGGGCGCGGGGAACACTGAAGCTTTCTTT.

The chain joins TRBV4-1 to TRBJ2-5; 14 nucleotides line up with TRBD2. CDR1 and CDR2 from the germline V gene are MGHRA and YSYEKL. This CDR3 spans 17 amino acids. V was clipped by 4 bases and J by 5 bases; unmatched bases: 9. The CDR3, as DNA: TGCGCCAGCAGCCGCATAGGGACTAGCGGGGGACCGGAGACCCAGTACTTC. Protein product: CASSRIGTSGGPETQYF.

In this sample, this clone turned up a few times. This chain joins TRBV30 and TRBJ1-1, with D maybe TRBD1 (6 bases). Trimming removed 3 bases from V and 1 base from J, with 12 bases in between. This CDR3 has 14 amino acids. The germline V gene encodes CDR1 GTSNPN and CDR2 SVGIG (reference sequence). Written as DNA, the CDR3 is TGTGCCTGGAGGAGGACAGCAAGGAACACTGAAGCTTTCTTT. This sequence encodes CAWRRTARNTEAFF.

The chain is built from TRBV11-2 and TRBJ2-7; no firm D call. V gave up 2 bases and J gave up 2 bases, with 4 bases separating them. CDR1 is SGHAT, CDR2 FQNNGV, per germline. The length of the CDR3 is 12 residues. The CDR3 protein is CASSLLPYEQYF. CDR3 DNA sequence: TGTGCCAGCAGCTTACTTCCCTACGAGCAGTACTTC.

J is TRBJ1-5 and V is TRBV2; TRBD1 matches 10 bases. This CDR3 is 18 amino acids long. V lost 5 bases and J lost 3; bases outside the gene matches: 13. Germline CDR1 is SNHLY and CDR2 is FYNNEI. CDR3 DNA: TGTGCCAGCAGTAGGGACAGGGGCGGCAACCCATACAATCAGCCCCAGCATTTT. Protein sequence: CASSRDRGGNPYNQPQHF.

This chain joins TRBV28 and TRBJ2-3; 11 bases match TRBD2. CDR1 is MDHEN, CDR2 SYDVKM, per germline. The V segment lost 6 bases and the J segment 2 bases; nucleotides outside the gene matches: 13. The CDR3 loop spans 18 amino acids. The CDR3 nucleotides read TGTGCCAGCAGCTCCACCCCCCGGACTAGCGGGTACACAGATACGCAGTATTTT. It encodes CASSSTPRTSGYTDTQYF.

The chain has TRBV19 and TRBJ2-7; 9 nucleotides line up with TRBD2. Germline values: CDR1 LNHDA, CDR2 SQIVND (reference sequence). This CDR3 comprises 16 residues. With 4 bases clipped from V and 7 bases from J, the junction kept 14 bases outside the gene matches. The CDR3 nucleotides are TGTGCCAGTAGTACCCGGACTAGCGAGGGATCTTGGGAGCAGTACTTC. Its translation is CASSTRTSEGSWEQYF. The complete variable domain, with remaining parts taken from reference TRBV19 and TRBJ2-7, reads DGGITQSPKYLFRKEGQNVTLSCEQNLNHDAMYWYRQDPGQGLRLIYYSQIVNDFQKGDIAEGYSVSREKKESFPLTVTSAQKNPTAFYLCASSTRTSEGSWEQYFGPGTRLTVT.

The chain couples TRBV19 to TRBJ1-1, with TRBD1 matching 7 bases. Trimming at V came to 1 base and at J to 4 bases, leaving 9 bases not matched to a gene. CDR3 length: 16 residues. Germline V lookup: CDR1 LNHDA, CDR2 SQIVND (reference sequence). Written as DNA, the CDR3 is TGTGCCAGTAGTATAGGACCGAACAGGGGAAGCACTGAAGCTTTCTTT. It codes for CASSIGPNRGSTEAFF.

The CDR3 DNA reads as TGTGCCAGCAGTCAACGGACAGGGAGTCCCAATCAGCCCCAGCATTTT. It translates to CASSQRTGSPNQPQHF. V gene TRBV2 combines with J gene TRBJ1-5; TRBD1 matches at 8 bases. CDR3 length: 16 amino acids. Per the germline V gene, CDR1 is SNHLY and CDR2 is FYNNEI. J gave up 3 bases and V 5 bases, and 9 bases lay outside the gene matches.

The chain joins TRBV11-3 to TRBJ1-4; tentatively, D is TRBD1 (5 bases). CDR3 length: 13 amino acids. V dropped 4 bases and J dropped 4 bases, with 7 bases sitting between them. The V gene's germline CDR1 is SGHNT and CDR2 YENEEA. The CDR3 DNA follows: TGTGCCAGCAGCTCGGGACTTAATGAAAAACTGTTTTTT. Encoded protein: CASSSGLNEKLFF.

This clone was counted once. The CDR3 DNA sequence: TGCAGCGCCACCGTCGGGACAGGGGGCTTCTATCCCGCCGGGGAGCTGTTTTTT. This translates into CSATVGTGGFYPAGELFF. The chain has TRBV29-1 and TRBJ2-2, with TRBD1 matching 12 bases. Germline CDR1 and CDR2: SQVTM and ANQGSEA. This CDR3 is 18 amino acids long. Trimming took 7 bases from V and 6 from J; bases not matched to a gene: 18.

The chain joins TRBV28 to TRBJ2-5; TRBD1 is a possible D gene (6 bases). The CDR3 has 12 residues. V was shortened by 9 bases and J by 1 base, with 9 bases between the two germline ends. Germline CDR1 and CDR2: MDHEN and SYDVKM. CDR3 bases: TGTGCCAGTATGGACAGCCAAGAGACCCAGTACTTC. This sequence encodes CASMDSQETQYF.

The chain uses TRBV6-5 and TRBJ1-1, with D perhaps matching TRBD1 (5 bases). The CDR3 is 12 residues long. Deletions cut 4 bases from V and 5 bases from J, with 8 bases between. Germline V gives CDR1 MNHEY, CDR2 SVGAGI. The CDR3 loop is CASSFGGTEAFF. The CDR3 DNA sequence: TGTGCCAGCAGTTTCGGGGGTACTGAAGCTTTCTTT.

Comment on this clone: The sample carries other DNA sequences with the same CDR3. The rearrangement joins TRBV7-9 to TRBJ2-7; D is perhaps TRBD2 (6 bases). Trimming removed 0 bases from V and 1 base from J, with 7 bases in between. This CDR3 comprises 14 residues. Germline CDR1 SEHNR, CDR2 FQNEAQ (reference sequence). The CDR3 DNA is TGTGCCAGCAGCTTAGCCGGGGGATCCTACGAGCAGTACTTC. The encoded protein is CASSLAGGSYEQYF.

As DNA, the CDR3 is TGTGCCAGCAGCGTATATGTTCGCGACAGGTGGCCTTCACCCCTCCACTTT. Its translation: CASSVYVRDRWPSPLHF. The rearrangement joins TRBV9 to TRBJ1-6; D may be TRBD1 (6 bases). Germline V CDR1 and CDR2: SGDLS, YYNGEE. Trimming removed 1 base from V and 9 bases from J, with 20 bases in between. The CDR3 length is 17 residues.

The genes are TRBV13 and TRBJ2-5, with 11 bases that match TRBD2. The germline V gene encodes CDR1 PRHDT and CDR2 FYEKMQ (reference sequence). The CDR3 runs to 18 residues. Trimming took 5 bases from V and 0 from J; bases not matched to a gene: 11. The CDR3 coding sequence is TGTGCCAGCAGCCCGTACACTAGCGGGAGACCCGACCAAGAGACCCAGTACTTC. This codes for CASSPYTSGRPDQETQYF.